A single sample gave rise to the 10 T cell receptor beta chains below, sequenced in a study of T-cell reconstitution after alpha-beta-depleted transplantation in children. Unique molecular identifiers were incorporated during preparation of the TCRbeta library. One entry per CDR3 protein results from TCRdb running MiXCR on the PCR reads. The sample includes about 180,000 distinct CDR3 sequences, around 10% of them seen just once. Sequencing used PBMCs, obtained before TCRalphabeta/CD19-depleted stem cell transplant. The receptors shown here come from a boy aged 2 to 10 with acute myeloid leukemia, due to receive a stem cell transplant.

This clonotype came up many times. The rearrangement joins TRBV14 to TRBJ2-2; 8 bases agree with TRBD1. The germline gives CDR1 SGHDN, CDR2 FVKESK. The CDR3 sequence is 16 residues long. J gave up 7 bases and V 2 bases, and 9 bases lay outside the gene matches. The CDR3 region is CASSQWTGQGFGELFF. CDR3 in DNA: TGTGCCAGCAGCCAATGGACCGGACAGGGCTTCGGGGAGCTGTTTTTT.

This clonotype was seen at least ten times. The chain uses TRBV5-1 and TRBJ2-1; the D is unclear. Trimming took off 0 bases at V and 0 bases at J, with 4 bases between the two ends. The CDR3 contains 14 residues. Germline CDR1 is SGHRS and CDR2 is YFSETQ. CDR3 sequence (DNA): TGCGCCAGCAGCTTGGAAAGCTCCTACAATGAGCAGTTCTTC. This sequence encodes CASSLESSYNEQFF.

This clonotype came up many times. The V gene is TRBV9, the J gene TRBJ1-6; weak D call: TRBD1 (5 bases). V was clipped by 4 bases and J by 10 bases, with 9 bases between them. The CDR3 has 12 amino acids. CDR1 SGDLS and CDR2 YYNGEE come from the germline V gene. CDR3 sequence (DNA): TGTGCCAGCAGCCCTGACAGCTCACCCCTCCACTTT. This gives the protein CASSPDSSPLHF.

Comment on this clonotype: This may be a read error, as it is one base from a much larger clone. V is TRBV20-1 and J is TRBJ2-5, with D possibly TRBD2 on 6 matching bases. CDR3 length: 13 amino acids. In germline, CDR1 is DFQATT, CDR2 SNEGSKA (reference sequence). The CDR3 sequence: CSAARGEAETEYF. In DNA form, the CDR3 reads TGCAGTGCCGCCCGCGGGGAAGCAGAGACCGAGTACTTC.

At least ten counts were recorded for this clonotype. This sequence joins TRBV7-8 and TRBJ2-3; 13 nucleotides line up with TRBD2. This CDR3 has 15 amino acids. Unmatched junction bases numbered 3, after V lost 5 bases and J lost 4 bases. Germline CDR1 is SGHVS and CDR2 is FQNEAQ. CDR3 in amino acids: CASSTTSGGADTQYF. In DNA, the CDR3 is TGTGCCAGCAGCACCACTAGCGGGGGGGCAGATACGCAGTATTTT.

This clonotype showed up many times. The chain employs TRBV12-3 or TRBV12-4 and TRBJ2-7; D unresolved. There are 12 residues in the CDR3. Deletions cut 4 bases from V and 4 bases from J, with 8 bases between. In DNA form, the CDR3 reads TGTGCCAGCAGTTCAATAGAGTACGAGCAGTACTTC. Residues: CASSSIEYEQYF.

This clonotype occurred many times. The J gene is TRBJ2-6, the V gene TRBV5-7; a weak D match, TRBD1 (6 bases). TRBV5-7 is noted as an ORF with a role that remains uncertain. The length of the CDR3 is 18 residues. Deletions cut 4 bases from V and 3 bases from J, with 20 bases between. The CDR3 nucleotides read TGTGCCAGCAGCCGCGAGTTGGGGACAACTGTTGGGGCCAACGTCCTGACTTTC. This translates into CASSRELGTTVGANVLTF.

This clonotype was observed many times. V is TRBV3-1 and J is TRBJ2-1; D is perhaps TRBD1 or TRBD2 (7 bases each). The germline V gene has CDR1 LGHDT and CDR2 YNNKEL (reference sequence). The CDR3 runs 15 residues. Trimming took off 3 bases at V and 2 bases at J, with 11 bases between the two ends. CDR3 sequence reads: CASSQRGTAYNEQFF. DNA of the CDR3: TGTGCCAGCAGCCAGCGGGGGACAGCCTACAATGAGCAGTTCTTC.

This clonotype was seen many times. This chain links TRBV11-2 with TRBJ2-5, with 10 nucleotides matching TRBD2. In germline, CDR1 is SGHAT, CDR2 FQNNGV. After removal of 1 base from V and 13 bases from J, the junction contained 9 bases not matched to a gene. CDR3 length: 14 residues. The CDR3 here is CASSLVPSGGYLYF. The CDR3 nucleotides are TGTGCCAGCAGCTTAGTCCCTAGCGGGGGCTATCTGTACTTC.

This clonotype was seen ten or more times. V is TRBV20-1 and J is TRBJ2-2, with 10 bases lining up with TRBD2. The germline gives CDR1 DFQATT, CDR2 SNEGSKA (reference sequence). The CDR3 extends over 14 amino acids. The junction had 1 base not matched to a gene; V was cut back by 2 bases and J by 4 bases. CDR3 residues: CSARLAGATGELFF. CDR3 nucleotides: TGCAGTGCTAGACTAGCGGGAGCCACCGGGGAGCTGTTTTTT.